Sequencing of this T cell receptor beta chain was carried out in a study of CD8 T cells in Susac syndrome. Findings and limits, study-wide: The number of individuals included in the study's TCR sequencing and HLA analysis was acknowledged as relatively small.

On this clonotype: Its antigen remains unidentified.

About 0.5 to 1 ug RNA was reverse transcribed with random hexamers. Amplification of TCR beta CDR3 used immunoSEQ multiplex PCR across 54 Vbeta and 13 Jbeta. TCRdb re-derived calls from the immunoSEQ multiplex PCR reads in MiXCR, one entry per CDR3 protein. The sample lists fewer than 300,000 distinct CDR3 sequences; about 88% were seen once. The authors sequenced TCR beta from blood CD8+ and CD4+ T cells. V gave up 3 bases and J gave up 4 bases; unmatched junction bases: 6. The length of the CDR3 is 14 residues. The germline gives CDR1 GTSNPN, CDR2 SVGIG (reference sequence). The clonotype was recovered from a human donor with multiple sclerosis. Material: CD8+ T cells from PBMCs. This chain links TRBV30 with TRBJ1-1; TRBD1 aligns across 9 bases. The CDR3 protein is CAWRGTGSATEAFF. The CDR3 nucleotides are TGTGCCTGGAGGGGGACAGGGTCGGCCACTGAAGCTTTCTTT.